This entry features one TCR beta chain sequence. Its cognate antigen has yet to be identified. Per-base quality was not reported, and no clone a single base away is much larger than it. This sample is drawn from a study of a mutant IDH1 vaccine in newly diagnosed glioma (dated by TCRdb to the early 2020s). In the study overall: Vaccination started 4-6 weeks after radiotherapy alone, or was given together with temozolomide cycles in the groups whose treatment included chemotherapy. Of the 30 or so patients who were treated, about 62% were male and roughly 38% were female, and the mean age was roughly 40 years. Before enrollment, most patients had been given radiochemotherapy with temozolomide as standard therapy, while the rest had received either radiotherapy alone or temozolomide alone. The week-35 safety follow-up was designated visit V12, and the week-47 end of study was designated visit V13. Six visits were used for peripheral blood collection: V03 (baseline), V05, V07, V10, V12 and V13. Longitudinal TCRB deep sequencing was done for 25 treated patients, wherever samples were available for exploratory analyses. Overall results and qualifications from the work: PBMC samples for TCRB deep sequencing were selected based on availability. Across multiple MHC alleles, vaccine-induced immune responses were seen in 85% to 95% of patients. The authors stated that sample limitations prevented analyses of patient blood samples from being reproduced. Pseudoprogression seemed to be unrelated to changes in the top peripheral T cell clonotypes found by TCRB sequencing.

The sample's time point label is to be understood as: week 35, safety follow-up. Every vaccine dose consisted of 300 ug of a 20-mer mutant IDH1 peptide in Montanide, administered subcutaneously together with topical imiquimod. Eight vaccinations were administered to patients in weeks 1, 3, 5, 7, 11, 15, 19 and 23, corresponding to visits V03 through V10. Newly diagnosed WHO grade 3 or 4 IDH1-mutant astrocytomas showing loss of nuclear ATRX were present in the donors. The samples were drawn from NOA16, a multicentre, single-arm, open-label phase I trial in Germany that tested a mutant IDH1 peptide vaccine in humans for the first time. Genomic DNA for TCRB sequencing was isolated from EDTA blood with the DNeasy Blood and Tissue Kit. V and J are truncated by 8 bases and 6 bases respectively, leaving an intervening sequence of 16 bases. Counted from cysteine to phenylalanine, this CDR3 has 12 amino acids. Left in the record is the CDR3 DNA by itself, 36 bases read in frame from the first base. Taken from the germline V gene, the CDR1 and CDR2 loops are SQVTM and ANQGSEA.

Library preparation used the immunoSEQ multiplex PCR assay. Rearranged TCR beta chain sequences were amplified with the hsTCRB Kit following the manufacturer's protocol. Sequencing of TCRB libraries was carried out on an Illumina MiSeq. Regarding the original processing steps: The kit vendor's proprietary platform handled demultiplexing, trimming and gene mapping. Drawn from immuneACCESS, this table holds only the in-frame rearrangements with V and J called that TCRdb kept. Clones are partly lost; checked studies trace under half to an unresolved V gene and leave the rest unexplained. That table is the source of V, J and clone size, and D and trimming were worked out from the DNA. The sample table lists 73,000 or so clones, more than 70% of them with a count of one. The ten largest clones take up 10% to 15% of the sample.

The clonotype originates from a man aged 18 to 30 with glioma. The chain is assembled from TRBV29-1 and TRBJ1-2; matching of 5 bases hints at TRBD1 as the D gene. The sequencing used PBMCs, collected from a glioma patient whose treatment included an IDH1 peptide vaccine. The nucleotide sequence is given as TGCAGCTCCTTCGGGGCGCTGGATGGCTACACCTTC. The translation is CSSFGALDGYTF.